This entry describes one T cell receptor (beta chain). Between the trimmed V and J ends, which lost 3 bases and 2 bases, there was a span of 11 bases. The germline V gene has CDR1 LGHDT and CDR2 YNNKEL (reference sequence). This CDR3 is built from 15 residues. The data derive from a study of blood T cell repertoires in COVID-19. Repertoires were generated with immunoSEQ multiplex PCR, while TCRdb's copy carries only in-frame clones and drops some. The table records 310,000 or so clones, around 89% of them present only once. Sequenced input: peripheral blood. The chain employs TRBV3-1 (or the pseudogene TRBV3-2) and TRBJ2-1; possible D gene TRBD1, 6 bases. This receptor was taken from a woman aged 45-59 years with active or convalescent COVID-19. The CDR3 protein is CASSQQGIAYNEQFF. The CDR3 region has the DNA TGTGCCAGCAGCCAGCAGGGGATCGCCTACAATGAGCAGTTCTTC.